The 27 T cell receptor beta chains given below trace back to one sample, sequenced in a study of cytomegalovirus exposure and HLA in healthy donors. It was with 60 Vbeta and 13 Jbeta primers that the PCR ran. The repertoire was sequenced with immunoSEQ multiplex PCR; TCRdb's copy has only in-frame clones and lacks some. The sample has about 160,000 clones, approximately 78% seen once. Sequenced sample: PBMCs. These receptors originate from a woman aged 40 to 49 in good health and CMV-seronegative.

The J gene is TRBJ2-1, the V gene TRBV5-6, with 14 bases that match TRBD2. CDR3 length: 17 residues. From germline, CDR1 is SGHDT and CDR2 YYEEEE. V lost 1 base to trimming and J lost 7 bases; unmatched junction nucleotides: 7. The CDR3, as DNA: TGTGCCAGCAGCTTGCTTAGACTAGCGGGGGGGCGGAATGAGCAGTTCTTC. As protein: CASSLLRLAGGRNEQFF.

The chain combines TRBV5-1 with TRBJ1-2, with D perhaps matching TRBD1 (6 bases). V lost 5 bases to trimming and J lost 5 bases, with 22 bases between them. CDR1 and CDR2 from the germline V gene are SGHRS and YFSETQ. CDR3 length: 16 amino acids. The CDR3, as DNA: TGCGCCAGCAGTTATGGGCAGGGGCCACTTGGATATGGCTACACCTTC. It specifies CASSYGQGPLGYGYTF.

The J gene is TRBJ1-2, the V gene TRBV6-1, with D possibly being TRBD1 (6 bases). This CDR3 has 14 residues. Per the germline V gene, CDR1 is MNHNS and CDR2 is SASEGT. Trimming pared 7 bases from V and 4 bases from J, leaving 16 bases between. The chain's CDR3 is CASNGQFTFYGYTF. The CDR3 DNA sequence: TGTGCCAGCAATGGACAGTTTACTTTCTATGGCTACACCTTC.

This chain connects TRBV5-1 to TRBJ1-2, with 9 bases fitting TRBD1. The CDR3 is 14 residues long. The V segment lost 0 bases and the J segment 7 bases; nucleotides outside the gene matches: 4. Germline values: CDR1 SGHRS, CDR2 YFSETQ. The CDR3 nucleotides are TGCGCCAGCAGCTTGGGGGGACAGGGTTTTGGCTACACCTTC. Its protein product is CASSLGGQGFGYTF.

The rearrangement joins TRBV6-1 to TRBJ2-4; D not resolved. Trimming took off 3 bases at V and 9 bases at J, with 9 bases between the two ends. The CDR3 has 12 residues. Germline lookup yields CDR1 MNHNS and CDR2 SASEGT. In nucleotides, the CDR3 is TGTGCCAGCAGTGATCGGGTGTCCATTCAGTACTTC. Its protein is CASSDRVSIQYF.

This clone was counted a single time. The chain uses TRBV7-9 and TRBJ1-2, with a weak D call TRBD1 (5 bases). V lost 0 bases and J 0 bases, leaving 11 bases between the germline ends. In germline, CDR1 is SEHNR, CDR2 FQNEAQ (reference sequence). The CDR3 spans 16 residues. The chain's CDR3 is CASSLALQTANYGYTF. The CDR3 DNA is TGTGCCAGCAGCTTAGCCCTCCAGACAGCTAACTATGGCTACACCTTC.

This rearrangement joins TRBV6-1 to TRBJ2-1; 11 bases agree with TRBD1. This CDR3 has 14 amino acids. Germline values: CDR1 MNHNS, CDR2 SASEGT. With V trimmed by 8 bases and J by 10 bases, 10 bases remained unmatched. DNA of the CDR3: TGTGCCAGCTGGGGGGACAGGGGGGCTCGCGAGCAGTTCTTC. Protein: CASWGDRGAREQFF.

This chain joins TRBV19 and TRBJ1-2, with 9 bases aligning to TRBD1. The CDR3 runs 19 residues. Germline CDR1 and CDR2: LNHDA and SQIVND (reference sequence). V was pared by 6 bases and J by 4 bases, with 21 bases of the junction left unmatched. The CDR3 DNA reads as TGTGCCAGTAGCCTATTAAGTAGGGACAGGGCTTGGCCTGGCTATGGCTACACCTTC. This gives the protein CASSLLSRDRAWPGYGYTF.

This clone showed up just once. V gene TRBV7-9 combines with J gene TRBJ1-6; 7 positions agree with TRBD1. J lost 7 bases, V lost 4 bases, and 4 bases had no gene match. CDR1 and CDR2 (germline): SEHNR, FQNEAQ (reference sequence). The CDR3 covers 14 residues. This CDR3 reads CASSSGTENSPLHF. In nucleotides, the CDR3 is TGTGCCAGCAGCTCCGGGACAGAAAATTCACCCCTCCACTTT.

This chain links TRBV19 with TRBJ2-7; TRBD1 aligns across 8 bases. The CDR3 extends over 14 amino acids. Germline assignment: CDR1 LNHDA and CDR2 SQIVND (reference sequence). Trimming took 3 bases from V and 3 from J; bases not matched to a gene: 4. CDR3 nucleotides: TGTGCCAGTAGTATGGGACAGGCTCTCTACGAGCAGTACTTC. This translates into CASSMGQALYEQYF.

The CDR3 DNA sequence: TGTGCCAGCAGTTTACTAGTTTCCCGGCGTAATTCACCCCTCCACTTT. This translates into CASSLLVSRRNSPLHF. The V call is TRBV27, the J call TRBJ1-6, with D unresolved. Trimming took 2 bases from V and 6 from J, leaving 14 bases between them. Germline values: CDR1 MNHEY, CDR2 SMNVEV (reference sequence). CDR3 length: 16 amino acids.

The chain combines TRBV20-1 with TRBJ2-5; D unclear. The DNA matches TRBJ2-7 better at its end, which makes the J call doubtful. Germline assignment: CDR1 DFQATT and CDR2 SNEGSKA (reference sequence). This CDR3 is built from 10 residues. CDR3 loop: CSAGSYEQYF. In DNA, the CDR3 is TGCAGCGCAGGCTCCTACGAGCAGTACTTC.

This clone is a singleton in its sample. The chain has TRBV28 and TRBJ1-2; 9 bases are a match to TRBD1. J was trimmed by 3 bases and V by 6 bases; bases with no gene match: 14. Germline V gene data show CDR1 as MDHEN and CDR2 as SYDVKM. This CDR3 is 17 amino acids long. CDR3 bases: TGTGCCAGCAGGCGGGACAGGGCCTTGGGCCCATACTATGGCTACACCTTC. Residues: CASRRDRALGPYYGYTF.

This clone has a single count. V and J are TRBV21-1 and TRBJ1-5; no check of the table's D call, TRBD1, against the DNA was made. TRBV21-1 is labeled a pseudogene. The CDR3 runs to 20 residues. CDR3 in amino acids: CASSTLIGHLSRYSNQPQHF. CDR3 in DNA: TGTGCCAGCAGCACCTTGATCGGACACCTGAGCCGTTATAGCAATCAGCCCCAGCATTTT.

The chain uses TRBV6-1 and TRBJ2-1; TRBD1 matches 7 bases. The CDR3 covers 17 residues. Germline CDR1 reads MNHNS; CDR2 reads SASEGT. V trimming: 3 bases; J trimming: 9 bases; junction bases outside the gene matches: 17. The CDR3 here is CASSDGMGQGVMGEQFF. The CDR3 DNA reads TGTGCCAGCAGTGACGGGATGGGTCAGGGGGTGATGGGTGAGCAGTTCTTC.

This chain uses TRBV7-3 with TRBJ1-5; no clear D gene. The CDR3 is 13 amino acids. Trimming removed 5 bases at V and 4 bases at J, with 9 bases between. Germline V CDR1 and CDR2: SGHTA, FQGTGA. Here the CDR3 DNA reads TGTGCCAGCAGCCCGGGGATTAATCAGCCCCAGCATTTT. It is translated as CASSPGINQPQHF.

This chain joins TRBV6-1 and TRBJ1-1; D might be TRBD1 (6 bases). V was clipped by 4 bases and J by 0 bases, with 12 bases between them. Germline V lookup: CDR1 MNHNS, CDR2 SASEGT. This CDR3 has 15 amino acids. As DNA, the CDR3 is TGTGCCAGCAGTGGCCGGACAGATTTGAACACTGAAGCTTTCTTT. Protein product: CASSGRTDLNTEAFF.

In its sample, this clone was seen a few times. The chain joins TRBV6-5 to TRBJ1-1; D might be TRBD1 (5 bases). Germline CDR1 and CDR2: MNHEY and SVGAGI. The CDR3 contains 12 residues. Trimming removed 5 bases at V and 11 bases at J, with 15 bases between. The CDR3 loop is CASSPPGVDAFF. Written as DNA, the CDR3 is TGTGCCAGCAGTCCTCCGGGGGTAGACGCTTTCTTT.

The sample holds one count of this clone. The rearrangement uses TRBV28 and TRBJ1-2; D uncertain. The length of the CDR3 is 12 residues. Trimming removed 7 bases at V and 4 bases at J, with 10 bases between. CDR1 is MDHEN and CDR2 is SYDVKM in the germline V gene. CDR3 protein: CASTGEAYGYTF. CDR3 nucleotide sequence: TGTGCCAGCACCGGGGAAGCCTATGGCTACACCTTC.

This chain uses TRBV5-1 with TRBJ2-6, with 8 bases matching TRBD1. The CDR3 length is 15 residues. V lost 3 bases and J lost 12; bases outside the gene matches: 11. Germline loops: CDR1 SGHRS, CDR2 YFSETQ. CDR3 DNA: TGCGCCAGCAGCTGGGCACCAGGGGGCGCAGGCGTCCTGACTTTC. Its translation: CASSWAPGGAGVLTF. Combining the CDR3 with reference TRBV5-1 and TRBJ2-6 gives the whole variable domain KAGVTQTPRYLIKTRGQQVTLSCSPISGHRSVSWYQQTPGQGLQFLFEYFSETQRNKGNFPGRFSGRQFSNSRSEMNVSTLELGDSALYLCASSWAPGGAGVLTFGAGSRLTVL.

A few counts support this clone. V usage is TRBV2 and J usage is TRBJ2-7; 8 bases fit TRBD2. V dropped 3 bases and J dropped 2; count of bases not matched to a gene: 3. Germline loops: CDR1 SNHLY, CDR2 FYNNEI. The CDR3 sequence is 14 residues long. The CDR3 loop is CASSDHGGAYEQYF. DNA for the CDR3: TGTGCCAGCAGTGATCACGGGGGGGCCTACGAGCAGTACTTC.

The chain links TRBV6-5 to TRBJ1-2; 7 nucleotides match TRBD1. This CDR3 spans 15 amino acids. After removal of 2 bases from V and 4 bases from J, the junction contained 7 bases not matched to a gene. The germline gives CDR1 MNHEY, CDR2 SVGAGI. For the CDR3, the DNA is TGTGCCAGCAGTTACGGTAGACAGGGAAGCTATGGCTACACCTTC. This gives the protein CASSYGRQGSYGYTF.

The chain links TRBV27 to TRBJ2-5, with 7 bases matching TRBD2. There are 14 residues in the CDR3. The junction had 9 bases not matched to a gene; V was cut back by 7 bases and J by 4 bases. Germline V gene sequence: CDR1 MNHEY, CDR2 SMNVEV (reference sequence). CDR3 region: CASNRQGGRETQYF. CDR3 bases: TGTGCCAGCAATCGGCAGGGAGGGCGAGAGACCCAGTACTTC.

This chain joins TRBV4-2 and TRBJ2-6, with D possibly TRBD1 on 5 matching bases. CDR1 and CDR2 (germline): LGHNA, YNFKEQ. The CDR3 runs to 16 residues. The ends were cut back, 3 bases at V and 1 base at J, with 10 bases in the middle. Here the CDR3 DNA reads TGTGCCAGCAGCCAGTCCCAGGGATCTGGGGCCAACGTCCTGACTTTC. It encodes CASSQSQGSGANVLTF.

This rearrangement joins TRBV15 to TRBJ2-3, with 8 nucleotides matching TRBD1. CDR3 size: 15 residues. CDR1 is LNHNV, CDR2 YYDKDF, per germline (reference sequence). V gave up 1 base and J gave up 4 bases; unmatched junction bases: 4. The CDR3 reads CATSRGRGRADTQYF. CDR3 sequence (DNA): TGTGCCACCAGCAGAGGCAGGGGGCGGGCAGATACGCAGTATTTT.

J is TRBJ2-5 and V is TRBV4-1, with D uncertain. CDR1 is MGHRA and CDR2 is YSYEKL in the germline V gene. The CDR3 sequence is 14 residues long. V shed 3 bases and J shed 4 bases, with 12 bases lying between them. The CDR3 DNA reads TGCGCCAGCAGCCAGTTTCAGGCTGGAGAGACCCAGTACTTC. Amino acid sequence: CASSQFQAGETQYF.

V and J are TRBV9 and TRBJ1-1; D unresolved. This CDR3 has 13 residues. CDR1 and CDR2 from the germline V gene are SGDLS and YYNGEE. The V and J ends lost 2 bases and 1 base respectively, with 6 bases between them. The CDR3 DNA follows: TGTGCCAGCAGCGTGGGCCCGAACACTGAAGCTTTCTTT. It encodes CASSVGPNTEAFF.